The 15 T cell receptor beta chains presented below share a single source sample, sequenced in a study of cytomegalovirus exposure and HLA in healthy donors. Primers included in the PCR were 60 Vbeta and 13 Jbeta primers. Clones were sequenced by immunoSEQ multiplex PCR, and TCRdb holds only the in-frame ones, with some missing. Altogether over 150,000 clones are present, 84% being singletons, with the ten largest covering 4.8%. The source material was PBMCs. The receptor set was obtained from a man aged 18 to 29 in good health and CMV-seronegative.

The V and J genes are TRBV7-2 and TRBJ2-7; TRBD2 aligns across 12 bases. Germline loops: CDR1 SGHTA, CDR2 FQGNSA. This CDR3 is 16 amino acids long. With 3 bases clipped from V and 5 bases from J, the junction kept 8 bases outside the gene matches. CDR3 region: CASSFLTSGSTNEQYF. The DNA for the CDR3 is TGTGCCAGCAGCTTCTTGACTAGCGGGAGTACCAACGAGCAGTACTTC.

This sequence joins TRBV19 and TRBJ1-2; D may be TRBD1 (6 bases). CDR3 length: 14 amino acids. The V gene lost 10 bases and the J gene lost 8 bases, with 23 bases spanning the gap. Per germline, CDR1 LNHDA and CDR2 SQIVND (reference sequence). The CDR3 sequence is CATHPQQGSRGYTF. CDR3 sequence (DNA): TGTGCCACCCATCCCCAACAGGGTTCTAGAGGCTACACCTTC.

The CDR3 loop reads CASSKPTGGGYTF. The CDR3 bases are TGTGCCAGCAGCAAACCAACAGGGGGCGGCTACACCTTC. The chain links TRBV7-9 to TRBJ1-2, with 9 bases that match TRBD1. Germline CDR1 is SEHNR and CDR2 is FQNEAQ (reference sequence). This CDR3 is built from 13 residues. V dropped 5 bases and J dropped 8; count of bases not matched to a gene: 6.

This clone came up once. V and J are TRBV6-5 and TRBJ2-1, with 8 bases fitting TRBD2. The CDR3 is made up of 13 amino acids. Germline trimming cut 6 bases from V and 7 bases from J; bases unmatched to any gene: 5. In germline, CDR1 is MNHEY, CDR2 SVGAGI. The CDR3 coding sequence is TGTGCCAGCAGGTCGGGGGGGCCGAATGAGCAGTTCTTC. It codes for CASRSGGPNEQFF.

J is TRBJ2-7 and V is TRBV6-1; D is unresolved. The CDR3 contains 13 residues. The V and J ends lost 3 bases and 3 bases respectively, with 9 bases between them. Germline lookup yields CDR1 MNHNS and CDR2 SASEGT. CDR3 in DNA: TGTGCCAGCAGTGAGAGCAGGTTCTACGAGCAGTACTTC. Its translation is CASSESRFYEQYF.

This clone was seen only a few times. The rearrangement uses TRBV27 and TRBJ2-3, with TRBD2 matching over 10 bases. The V gene end was trimmed by 4 bases and the J gene end by 0 bases; junction bases not matched to a gene: 7. Per the germline V gene, CDR1 is MNHEY and CDR2 is SMNVEV (reference sequence). This CDR3 has 17 residues. Here the CDR3 reads CASSYPGLAISTDTQYF. The CDR3 coding sequence is TGTGCCAGCAGTTATCCGGGACTAGCGATAAGCACAGATACGCAGTATTTT.

V usage is TRBV28 and J usage is TRBJ1-2, with D possibly matching TRBD1 (6 bases). V was trimmed by 2 bases and J by 5 bases, leaving 9 bases between them. Per the germline V gene, CDR1 is MDHEN and CDR2 is SYDVKM. This CDR3 is 13 amino acids long. The DNA for the CDR3 is TGTGCCAGCAGTTTACGGACAGCTTATGGCTACACCTTC. Its protein is CASSLRTAYGYTF.

The chain joins TRBV6-5 to TRBJ1-1; 9 bases match TRBD1. After removal of 1 base from V and 5 bases from J, the junction contained 8 bases not matched to a gene. This CDR3 contains 16 residues. In germline, CDR1 is MNHEY, CDR2 SVGAGI. The CDR3 bases are TGTGCCAGCAGTTACTTACCGGGACAGGGAAGGACTGAAGCTTTCTTT. This codes for CASSYLPGQGRTEAFF.

This clone was recorded only once. This chain uses TRBV7-6 with TRBJ2-7; tentative D call: TRBD1 (5 bases). The CDR3 length is 13 residues. Trimming removed 5 bases from V and 0 bases from J, with 8 bases in between. Germline V lookup: CDR1 SGHVS, CDR2 FNYEAQ. The DNA of the CDR3 is TGTGCCAGCAGCCCAGGGTTCTCCTACGAGCAGTACTTC. Its protein is CASSPGFSYEQYF.

This clone was picked up a small number of times. The chain employs TRBV6-5 and TRBJ1-1, with 11 positions matching TRBD1. J was trimmed by 3 bases and V by 4 bases; bases with no gene match: 7. Germline CDR1 MNHEY, CDR2 SVGAGI. The length of the CDR3 is 16 residues. CDR3 DNA: TGTGCCAGCAGTTCTGGACAGGGGGCCTCTCACACTGAAGCTTTCTTT. It translates to CASSSGQGASHTEAFF.

The rearrangement joins TRBV9 to TRBJ1-3; D is unclear. Germline-derived CDR1 and CDR2 are SGDLS and YYNGEE. The CDR3 consists of 15 residues. Trimming took 0 bases from V and 4 from J, leaving 11 bases between them. The CDR3 DNA sequence: TGTGCCAGCAGCGTAGATGAGGGATACGGAAACACCATATATTTT. It is translated as CASSVDEGYGNTIYF.

V usage is TRBV29-1 and J usage is TRBJ2-3, with D perhaps matching TRBD2 (5 bases). The V gene's germline CDR1 is SQVTM and CDR2 ANQGSEA. The CDR3 has 13 amino acids. With 4 bases removed from V and 0 bases from J, the gap between germline ends came to 8 bases. The CDR3 reads CSVGSGSTDTQYF. The CDR3 DNA reads as TGCAGCGTTGGGAGCGGTAGCACAGATACGCAGTATTTT.

This rearrangement joins TRBV2 to TRBJ1-1; D perhaps matches TRBD1 (5 bases). The CDR3 is made up of 17 amino acids. V was trimmed by 1 base and J by 1 base, leaving 16 bases between them. Germline loops: CDR1 SNHLY, CDR2 FYNNEI. The CDR3 here is CASSEVLRYRTNTEAFF. CDR3 DNA sequence: TGTGCCAGCAGTGAAGTCTTACGGTACAGGACGAACACTGAAGCTTTCTTT.

The CDR3 DNA reads as TGTGCCAGCAGCTCGGGACAGTTTAATGAAAAACTGTTTTTT. It encodes CASSSGQFNEKLFF. The genes are TRBV5-4 and TRBJ1-4; 7 bases match TRBD1. Germline CDR1 SGHNT, CDR2 YYREEE (reference sequence). Unmatched junction bases numbered 3, after V lost 3 bases and J lost 4 bases. The CDR3 loop spans 14 amino acids.

V gene TRBV5-1 combines with J gene TRBJ1-1; 7 nucleotides match TRBD1. The CDR3 extends over 15 amino acids. Germline V gene lookup returns CDR1 SGHRS and CDR2 YFSETQ. Trimming took 4 bases from V and 0 from J; bases not matched to a gene: 6. The CDR3 protein is CASSLEGQLNTEAFF. The CDR3 nucleotides are TGCGCCAGCAGCCTTGAGGGACAGCTGAACACTGAAGCTTTCTTT.